A selection of T cell receptor beta chains follows, all from one sample in a study of metastatic and nonmetastatic thyroid tumors. TCRdb ran MiXCR on the PCR reads. The sample lists thousands of clones, approximately 15% occurring once. Sequenced: tumor tissue. These receptors came from a male donor with papillary thyroid cancer or a benign thyroid nodule (not recorded which). Some clones in this sample may be carry-over from other donors' samples. The CDR3 runs from the conserved cysteine through the conserved F or W. Clone size is shown for a subset of rows, as once, few, many or a class of expanded clone.

clone_size	v_call	j_call	cdr3_aa
.	TRBV11-1	TRBJ2-3	CASSLVAWGTDTQYF
.	TRBV11-2	TRBJ1-2	CASSSGQNGYTF
.	TRBV6-2/TRBV6-3	TRBJ1-1	CASRRDGMNTEAFF
few	TRBV9	TRBJ2-3	CASSVRSSGGRHTDTQYF
medium-sized	TRBV2	TRBJ2-2	CASIFQGSTGELFF
.	TRBV27	TRBJ1-6	CASSFSRVLPLHF
medium-sized	TRBV2	TRBJ2-3	CASRATGGTDTQYF
medium-sized	TRBV12-3/TRBV12-4	TRBJ1-2	CASRPDGTYYGYTF
.	TRBV6-5	TRBJ2-3	CASSYQPQLEWADTQYF
medium-sized	TRBV30	TRBJ1-6	CGYRSSYNSPLHF
few	TRBV6-1	TRBJ2-1	CASRDYNEQFF
medium-sized	TRBV6-2/TRBV6-3	TRBJ2-7	CASSLGRQYF
medium-sized	TRBV20-1	TRBJ2-1	CSAKSGTGNLNEQFF
medium-sized	TRBV4-1	TRBJ1-6	CASSQGTGKYNSPLHF